The clone carrying this T cell receptor beta chain appeared a few times. Its matching antigen is unknown. This specimen comes from a study of post-analysis software for immune sequencing data. Study results and limitations: Under F measure analysis, samples from one preparation batch co-clustered strongly. There was significantly lower normalized Chao1 diversity in multiple sclerosis patients than in controls.

Presence of unique molecular identifiers characterized the TCR beta cDNA libraries. A population of about 1 to 11 million T cells gave rise to roughly 0.5 million cDNA molecules. TCRdb ran MiXCR on the PCR reads and lists one entry per CDR3 protein. The profile covers 700,000 to 900,000 distinct CDR3 sequences, with approximately 44% appearing a single time and around 4.7% taken by the ten largest. Source material: blood. The TCR originated in a girl aged 10 to 17 with multiple sclerosis.

CDR3 DNA sequence: TGCGCCAGCAGCCTACCACCGAACAGGGAGGGTATTGTTGCAGAGACCCAGTACTTC. Translated, it gives CASSLPPNREGIVAETQYF. The V call is TRBV4-1, the J call TRBJ2-5; TRBD2 is a possible D gene (7 bases). The CDR3 runs 19 residues. CDR1 MGHRA and CDR2 YSYEKL come from the germline V gene. Trimming stripped 4 bases from V and 4 bases from J, with 28 bases between.